A selection of T cell receptor beta chains follows, all from one sample in a study of shared T cell receptors in the human thymus. Method: immunoSEQ multiplex PCR; TCRdb's copy keeps in-frame clones and lacks some. The data contain 700,000 to 750,000 clones, approximately 85% of them singletons. The data also belong to a second study, concerning human thymus T cells.

Sequenced material: thymocytes. The receptors come from a girl under two years old with a congenital heart defect. The CDR3 runs from the conserved cysteine through the conserved F or W. D genes are given only for firm matches. Not all rows give a size; the values are once, few, many and, for expanded clones, a class.

V gene	D gene	J gene	clone size	CDR3 protein	CDR3 DNA
TRBV25-1	TRBD1	TRBJ1-1	-	CASSEFGQGNEAFF	TGTGCCAGCAGTGAATTTGGACAGGGGAATGAAGCTTTCTTT
TRBV29-1	-	TRBJ1-1	once	CSARGPDWLNTEAFF	TGCAGCGCCCGAGGGCCCGATTGGCTGAACACTGAAGCTTTCTTT
TRBV6-1	-	TRBJ1-1	once	CASSIREAFF	TGTGCCAGCAGTATCCGGGAAGCTTTCTTT
TRBV2	-	TRBJ1-5	-	CASSEAGPRRYPNQPQHF	TGTGCCAGCAGTGAAGCCGGGCCGAGGAGGTATCCGAATCAGCCCCAGCATTTT
TRBV4-3	TRBD1	TRBJ1-6	-	CASSHEWTGVKPLHF	TGCGCCAGCAGCCATGAGTGGACAGGGGTAAAACCCCTCCACTTT
TRBV14	-	TRBJ2-7	-	CASSPRTARSYEQYF	TGTGCCAGCAGCCCGCGGACAGCTCGCTCCTACGAGCAGTACTTC
TRBV2	-	TRBJ1-2	-	CASYEGRQVYGYTF	TGTGCCAGCTATGAAGGTAGACAAGTCTATGGCTACACCTTC
TRBV6-4	-	TRBJ2-7	-	CASSDRLAEEQYF	TGTGCCAGCAGTGACAGGCTAGCAGAGGAGCAGTACTTC
TRBV7-9	-	TRBJ1-5	-	CASSATDRINQPQHF	TGTGCCAGCAGCGCCACGGACAGAATCAATCAGCCCCAGCATTTT
TRBV7-9	-	TRBJ1-2	-	CASSSQLTGNYGYTF	TGTGCCAGCAGCTCTCAACTTACAGGGAACTATGGCTACACCTTC
TRBV5-4	-	TRBJ2-7	-	CASSLDYSTSSYEQYF	TGTGCCAGCAGCTTGGATTACAGCACCTCCTCCTACGAGCAGTACTTC